This entry features one T cell receptor (beta chain) sequence. Germline V CDR1 and CDR2: MNHEY, SMNVEV (reference sequence). V dropped 4 bases and J dropped 2; count of bases not matched to a gene: 9. The CDR3 contains 16 residues. This entry comes from a study of blood T cell repertoires in COVID-19. Original handling: The authors estimated nucleated cell counts from reference gene primer amplification. The repertoire was sequenced with immunoSEQ multiplex PCR; TCRdb's copy has only in-frame clones and lacks some. V, J and clone size are taken as reported in that table, and D and trimming were inferred from the DNA itself. Of around 240,000 clones detected, 85% to 90% appear once; the ten largest clones hold around 0.85%. Recruits, aged roughly 18 to 95 years, lived in 20 to 30 US areas.

The sample comprised PBMCs or T cells enriched from blood (not recorded which). The gene calls are TRBV27 and TRBJ2-7, with 9 bases fitting TRBD2. This TCR came from a middle-aged man who had been exposed to COVID-19. CDR3 amino acids: CASSSRGSGGPYEQYF. CDR3 bases: TGTGCCAGCAGTTCCCGTGGTAGCGGGGGACCCTACGAGCAGTACTTC.